This TCR beta chain derives from a study of cytomegalovirus exposure and HLA in healthy donors. Study results and limitations: Most of the CMV-associated TCR beta chains (in a later analysis) appeared to be HLA-restricted. Fewer N-insertions (relative to the 666-donor mean) were reportedly seen in an Asian-associated ancestry cluster in a later analysis. Several of the most significant clusters appeared linked to common viral pathogens, based on a later analysis. In a later analysis, a missense DCLRE1C variant was linked to TCR beta V- and J-gene trimming.

Points on this clone: Antigen: not known. Other DNA variants within this sample encode the same CDR3.

Primers included in the PCR were 60 Vbeta and 13 Jbeta primers. Libraries were prepared by immunoSEQ multiplex PCR; TCRdb keeps only in-frame clonotypes and omits some of them. The ten most abundant clones cover less than 4.5% of a sample with approximately 110,000 clones. V lost 11 bases, J lost 5 bases, and 13 bases stayed unmatched. Looked up from germline, CDR1 is SEHNR and CDR2 is FQNEAQ (reference sequence). CDR3 length: 15 amino acids. The rearrangement joins TRBV7-9 to TRBJ2-5; 11 positions agree with TRBD2. The material sequenced was PBMCs. The source is a man aged 18 to 35 in good health and CMV-seronegative. CDR3 DNA: TGTGCCGGAGGATTGTTGACTAGCGGGGAGGAGACCCAGTACTTC. Its translation: CAGGLLTSGEETQYF.